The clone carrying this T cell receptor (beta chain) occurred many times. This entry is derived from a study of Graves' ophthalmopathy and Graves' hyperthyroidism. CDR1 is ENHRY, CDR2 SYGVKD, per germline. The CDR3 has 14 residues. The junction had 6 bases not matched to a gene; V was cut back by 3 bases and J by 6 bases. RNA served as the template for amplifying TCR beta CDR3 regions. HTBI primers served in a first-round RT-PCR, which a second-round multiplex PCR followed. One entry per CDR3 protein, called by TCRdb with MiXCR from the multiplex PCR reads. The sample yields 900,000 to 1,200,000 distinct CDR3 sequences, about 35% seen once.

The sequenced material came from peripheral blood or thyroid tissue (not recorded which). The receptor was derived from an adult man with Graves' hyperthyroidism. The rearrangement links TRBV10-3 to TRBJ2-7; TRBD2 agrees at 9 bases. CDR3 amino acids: CAISDPSGVGEQYF. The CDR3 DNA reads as TGTGCCATCAGTGATCCTAGCGGGGTTGGCGAGCAGTACTTC.